Following are 16 T cell receptor beta chains from one sample sequenced in a study of blood T cell repertoires in COVID-19. Some clones are missing from TCRdb's copy, which holds only in-frame ones; the method was immunoSEQ multiplex PCR. The top ten clones hold roughly 1.8% of a sample with under 500,000 clones, about 85% of them seen once. Sequenced sample: PBMCs or T cells enriched from blood (not recorded which). These receptors all stem from a woman under 30 with acute COVID-19.

The J gene is TRBJ1-4, the V gene TRBV7-2; TRBD1 matches 12 bases. CDR3 size: 14 residues. The ends lost 5 bases at V and 10 bases at J; junction bases unmatched: 5. Germline V lookup: CDR1 SGHTA, CDR2 FQGNSA. The CDR3 DNA reads TGTGCCAGCAGCCCCGGGACAGGGGGCCCAAAACTGTTTTTT. It codes for CASSPGTGGPKLFF.

The genes are TRBV15 and TRBJ1-6, with 7 bases matching TRBD1. The germline V gene encodes CDR1 LNHNV and CDR2 YYDKDF (reference sequence). The J segment lost 7 bases and the V segment lost 3 bases, leaving 6 bases of the junction unmatched. The CDR3 spans 15 residues. DNA for the CDR3: TGTGCCACCAGCAGGGGCGGGACAGCCAATTCACCCCTCCACTTT. It specifies CATSRGGTANSPLHF.

The chain is built from TRBV11-2 and TRBJ1-2, with 9 bases lining up with TRBD1. With V trimmed by 0 bases and J by 6 bases, 5 bases remained unmatched. The germline CDR1 and CDR2 sequences are SGHAT and FQNNGV. The CDR3 consists of 15 residues. In DNA form, the CDR3 reads TGTGCCAGCAGCTTAGATTCCGACAGGGGGAATGGCTACACCTTC. It is translated as CASSLDSDRGNGYTF.

This clone was seen only a few times. The chain combines TRBV19 with TRBJ1-6; tentatively, D is TRBD1 (6 bases). V was clipped by 9 bases and J by 9 bases, with 15 bases between them. CDR1 LNHDA and CDR2 SQIVND come from the germline V gene (reference sequence). The CDR3 consists of 13 residues. Here the CDR3 DNA reads TGTGCCAGCGGAGACAGGAGCGGTTCACCCCTCCACTTT. It codes for CASGDRSGSPLHF.

The chain links TRBV27 to TRBJ1-6; 7 bases align to TRBD1. The CDR3 extends over 16 amino acids. Germline CDR1 MNHEY, CDR2 SMNVEV (reference sequence). After removal of 4 bases from V and 2 bases from J, the junction contained 5 bases not matched to a gene. The CDR3: CASSSGTVTYNSPLHF. The CDR3 DNA sequence: TGTGCCAGCAGTTCAGGGACAGTGACCTATAATTCACCCCTCCACTTT.

The CDR3 loop reads CASSLGFRGGSPLHF. DNA of the CDR3: TGTGCCAGCAGCTTAGGATTTAGAGGCGGTTCACCCCTCCACTTT. The chain couples TRBV7-2 to TRBJ1-6; D uncertain. There are 15 residues in the CDR3. Trimming removed 1 base at V and 9 bases at J, with 13 bases between. Germline V gives CDR1 SGHTA, CDR2 FQGNSA. Variable domain in full (rest from reference TRBV7-2 and TRBJ1-6): GAGVSQSPSNKVTEKGKDVELRCDPISGHTALYWYRQSLGQGLEFLIYFQGNSAPDKSGLPSDRFSAERTGGSVSTLTIQRTQQEDSAVYLCASSLGFRGGSPLHFGNGTRLTVT.

This clone has just one count. V gene TRBV30 combines with J gene TRBJ2-7, with TRBD1 identical over 7 bases. Germline V gene data show CDR1 as GTSNPN and CDR2 as SVGIG (reference sequence). The CDR3 has 12 residues. Trimming cost V 4 bases and J 7 bases; bases outside gene matches: 7. The DNA for the CDR3 is TGTGCCTGGAAGACAGGGATTGGAGAGCAGTACTTC. Its protein product is CAWKTGIGEQYF.

The rearrangement joins TRBV19 to TRBJ2-7; a weak D match, TRBD1 (7 bases). The CDR3 contains 13 residues. V lost 5 bases and J 7 bases, leaving 15 bases between the germline ends. The germline gives CDR1 LNHDA, CDR2 SQIVND (reference sequence). CDR3: CASSPTGAGEQYF. In DNA, the CDR3 is TGTGCCAGTAGTCCAACAGGGGCGGGGGAGCAGTACTTC.

V gene TRBV29-1 combines with J gene TRBJ1-3, with TRBD1 matching 7 bases. V lost 6 bases to trimming and J lost 4 bases; unmatched junction nucleotides: 3. From germline, CDR1 is SQVTM and CDR2 ANQGSEA. The CDR3 consists of 12 residues. The CDR3 sequence: CSVTGVGNTIYF. CDR3 sequence (DNA): TGCAGCGTAACAGGGGTCGGAAACACCATATATTTT.

V usage is TRBV29-1 and J usage is TRBJ1-2, with a possible D match to TRBD1 (6 bases). Trimming left V 2 bases short and J 4 bases short, with 11 bases between. This CDR3 spans 13 amino acids. Germline V CDR1 and CDR2: SQVTM, ANQGSEA. CDR3 amino acids: CSVENRAGYGYTF. DNA of the CDR3: TGCAGCGTTGAAAACAGGGCGGGCTATGGCTACACCTTC.

The V and J genes are TRBV6-5 and TRBJ2-4; TRBD1 matches at 10 bases. The germline V gene encodes CDR1 MNHEY and CDR2 SVGAGI. The CDR3 loop spans 15 amino acids. J gave up 5 bases and V 6 bases, and 7 bases lay outside the gene matches. The DNA of the CDR3 is TGTGCCAGCAGGCGGGACAGGGGAATGGAAAACATTCAGTACTTC. This sequence encodes CASRRDRGMENIQYF.

This sequence joins TRBV29-1 and TRBJ1-3; D is undetermined. Per the germline V gene, CDR1 is SQVTM and CDR2 is ANQGSEA. The CDR3 consists of 13 residues. V lost 6 bases to trimming and J lost 0 bases, with 9 bases between them. CDR3 residues: CSVGEHSGNTIYF. The CDR3 DNA is TGCAGCGTCGGGGAGCACTCTGGAAACACCATATATTTT.

This clone was picked up one time. This chain connects TRBV19 to TRBJ2-3; TRBD2 matches at 7 bases. The CDR3 is 16 residues long. Losses at the gene ends were 5 bases for V and 1 base for J; bases not matched to a gene: 9. The V gene's germline CDR1 is LNHDA and CDR2 SQIVND (reference sequence). For the CDR3, the DNA is TGTGCCAGTAGTTCTAACGGACTAGTGGGCACAGATACGCAGTATTTT. This codes for CASSSNGLVGTDTQYF.

This rearrangement joins TRBV7-6 to TRBJ1-2, with 7 bases fitting TRBD1. Germline values: CDR1 SGHVS, CDR2 FNYEAQ. J lost 4 bases, V lost 5 bases, and 7 bases had no gene match. This CDR3 comprises 14 residues. CDR3 in amino acids: CASSPRQGGYGYTF. CDR3 nucleotide sequence: TGTGCCAGCAGCCCAAGACAGGGTGGCTATGGCTACACCTTC.

The chain couples TRBV7-2 to TRBJ2-2, with D possibly being TRBD2 (6 bases). CDR3 size: 14 residues. Germline V gene sequence: CDR1 SGHTA, CDR2 FQGNSA. The ends were cut back, 1 base at V and 6 bases at J, with 9 bases in the middle. CDR3 sequence reads: CASSLEASAGELFF. DNA for the CDR3: TGTGCCAGCAGCTTAGAGGCTAGCGCCGGGGAGCTGTTTTTT. The variable domain in full, completed from reference TRBV7-2 and TRBJ2-2, reads GAGVSQSPSNKVTEKGKDVELRCDPISGHTALYWYRQSLGQGLEFLIYFQGNSAPDKSGLPSDRFSAERTGGSVSTLTIQRTQQEDSAVYLCASSLEASAGELFFGEGSRLTVL.

This clone was counted ten times or more. The CDR3 sequence is CASSPTDSYEQYF. In DNA, the CDR3 is TGTGCCAGCAGCCCTACCGACAGCTACGAGCAGTACTTC. The J gene is TRBJ2-7, the V gene TRBV11-2, with D possibly being TRBD1 (5 bases). There are 13 residues in the CDR3. The V end was cut by 5 bases, the J end by 3 bases, with 11 bases between. Germline V gene lookup returns CDR1 SGHAT and CDR2 FQNNGV.